This is a list of T cell receptor beta chains from one sample in a study of blood T cell repertoires in COVID-19. Data came from immunoSEQ multiplex PCR; TCRdb stores just in-frame clones and leaves some out. This table holds about 280,000 clones, about four fifths found once. The material sequenced was PBMCs or T cells enriched from blood (not recorded which). The source of these receptors is a man aged 40-55 years who had been exposed to COVID-19. The CDR3 runs from the conserved cysteine through the conserved F or W. D genes are given only for firm matches. For some rows the clone size is stated as once, few or many, or as a class when expanded; others skip it.

V	J	size	D	DNA	CDR3
TRBV6-1	TRBJ2-6	-	TRBD1	TGTGCCAGCAGTGAAGCGGCAGGGGGCGGTGGGGCCAACGTCCTGACTTTC	CASSEAAGGGGANVLTF
TRBV3-1/TRBV3-2	TRBJ2-1	-	TRBD1	TGTGCCAGCAGCCTCAGAGGGACAGGGATGAATGAGCAGTTCTTC	CASSLRGTGMNEQFF
TRBV18	TRBJ1-1	few	-	TGTGCCAGCTCACCACAGGGGCAGAACACTGAAGCTTTCTTT	CASSPQGQNTEAFF
TRBV3-1/TRBV3-2	TRBJ2-3	-	-	TGTGCCAGCAGCCTTAGTGGCAGGGGCTCCACAGATACGCAGTATTTT	CASSLSGRGSTDTQYF
TRBV5-1	TRBJ1-3	once	TRBD1	TGCGCCAGCAGCCAGGGGGACGGGACGGTCTCTGGAAACACCATATATTTT	CASSQGDGTVSGNTIYF
TRBV18	TRBJ2-2	-	-	TGTGCCAGCTCACCGGACAGCGGGGAGCTGTTTTTT	CASSPDSGELFF
TRBV7-9	TRBJ2-7	-	-	TGTGCCAGCAGCTTAGCACAACCCGCTTTCGCCTACGAGCAGTACTTC	CASSLAQPAFAYEQYF
TRBV9	TRBJ2-2	-	TRBD2	TGTGCCAGCAGCGCAGGCCGGGGGGGGACCGGGGAGCTGTTTTTT	CASSAGRGGTGELFF
TRBV30	TRBJ2-5	-	-	TGTGCCTGGAGTGTACTTGATTTGGAGACCCAGTACTTC	CAWSVLDLETQYF
TRBV13	TRBJ2-1	-	-	TGTGCCAGCAGCGGCGGAAGACCAAATGAGCAGTTCTTC	CASSGGRPNEQFF
TRBV19	TRBJ2-5	once	-	TGTGCCAGCGGAGGGGCATGGGGTTTCCAAGAGACCCAGTACTTC	CASGGAWGFQETQYF
TRBV7-8	TRBJ1-4	-	-	TGTGCCAGCAGCTTCAGAATTATGCAGGCGGGTAATGAAAAACTGTTTTTT	CASSFRIMQAGNEKLFF
TRBV30	TRBJ2-3	once	-	TGTGCCTGGCCCGCCGGTGAAGATACGCAGTATTTT	CAWPAGEDTQYF
TRBV3-1/TRBV3-2	TRBJ2-3	-	-	TGTGCCAGCAGCCAAGACTCAGGAATATTGAGGAGGGCCGGTGGCACAGATACGCAGTATTTT	CASSQDSGILRRAGGTDTQYF
TRBV10-3	TRBJ2-3	-	TRBD1	TGTGCCATATCCCAACAGGGGGCGGCAGATACGCAGTATTTT	CAISQQGAADTQYF
TRBV14	TRBJ1-1	-	-	TGTGCCAGCAGTCAGGGGAGTACTGAAGCTTTCTTT	CASSQGSTEAFF
TRBV9	TRBJ2-7	-	TRBD1	TGTGCCAGCAGCGCTACAGGGGCAACCTACGACGAGCAGTACTTC	CASSATGATYDEQYF
TRBV19	TRBJ2-3	-	-	TGTGCCAGTACACGAAACGAGGCAGATACGCAGTATTTT	CASTRNEADTQYF
TRBV29-1	TRBJ1-2	-	-	TGCAGCACGACAGCTAACTATGGCTACACCTTC	CSTTANYGYTF
TRBV5-6	TRBJ1-4	-	TRBD1	TGTGCCAGCAGCTTAGGACAGGAGGAAAAACTGTTTTTT	CASSLGQEEKLFF